Shown below are 25 T cell receptor beta chains from a single sample sequenced in a study of T cell responses to AZD1222 COVID-19 vaccine. The table came from immunoSEQ multiplex PCR; TCRdb's copy has only in-frame clones and leaves some out. The sample has 65,000 to 80,000 clones, around nine tenths seen once. The source material was peripheral blood, sampled 28 days after the second dose of the MenACWY control vaccine. All receptors come from an adult who received the MenACWY meningococcal vaccine as a control.

The chain is built from TRBV4-2 and TRBJ1-1, with D uncertain. Germline V gives CDR1 LGHNA, CDR2 YNFKEQ. This CDR3 has 14 residues. Deletions cut 1 base from V and 1 base from J, with 7 bases between. The CDR3 reads CASSQGRANTEAFF. CDR3 bases: TGTGCCAGCAGCCAAGGACGGGCGAACACTGAAGCTTTCTTT.

V and J are TRBV24-1 and TRBJ2-5, with 8 bases matching TRBD1. V dropped 3 bases and J dropped 5; count of bases not matched to a gene: 10. Germline CDR1 and CDR2: KGHDR and SFDVKD. The CDR3 consists of 16 residues. For the CDR3, the DNA is TGTGCCACCAGTGATCCTACCGACAGGGGAAGGGAGACCCAGTACTTC. Protein product: CATSDPTDRGRETQYF.

This clone was seen only a few times. V and J are TRBV6-8 and TRBJ2-2; 7 bases are a match to TRBD1. The CDR3 length is 18 residues. The germline V gene encodes CDR1 MNHGY and CDR2 SAAAGT. V shed 2 bases and J 0 bases; nucleotides not matched to a gene: 9. The CDR3 protein is CASSYPGQSYPNTGELFF. The CDR3 DNA reads as TGTGCCAGCAGTTACCCGGGACAGAGCTACCCGAACACCGGGGAGCTGTTTTTT.

The rearrangement links TRBV9 to TRBJ1-5; D may be TRBD1 (6 bases). With 3 bases removed from V and 0 bases from J, the gap between germline ends came to 22 bases. CDR3 size: 19 residues. Germline CDR1 and CDR2: SGDLS and YYNGEE. The DNA for the CDR3 is TGTGCCAGCAGCGCCACAAGGGGGGAGCGCACATATAGCAATCAGCCCCAGCATTTT. Residues: CASSATRGERTYSNQPQHF. Together with reference TRBV9 and TRBJ1-5, the CDR3 gives the full variable domain: DSGVTQTPKHLITATGQRVTLRCSPRSGDLSVYWYQQSLDQGLQFLIQYYNGEERAKGNILERFSAQQFPDLHSELNLSSLELGDSALYFCASSATRGERTYSNQPQHFGDGTRLSIL.

The gene calls are TRBV15 and TRBJ1-5; D possibly corresponds to TRBD1 (5 bases). The V gene's germline CDR1 is LNHNV and CDR2 YYDKDF (reference sequence). The ends were cut back, 2 bases at V and 2 bases at J, with 7 bases in the middle. The CDR3 runs 14 residues. CDR3 amino acids: CATSRRRGNQPQHF. CDR3 coding DNA: TGTGCCACCAGCAGACGCAGGGGCAATCAGCCCCAGCATTTT.

V usage is TRBV19 and J usage is TRBJ1-5, with a tentative D call TRBD1 (5 bases). The CDR3 has 14 residues. Trimming removed 5 bases from V and 7 bases from J, with 15 bases in between. Germline assignment: CDR1 LNHDA and CDR2 SQIVND (reference sequence). CDR3 amino acids: CASSPRGFTQPQHF. The CDR3 nucleotides are TGTGCCAGTAGTCCCCGGGGGTTCACCCAGCCCCAGCATTTT.

The V gene is TRBV28, the J gene TRBJ1-2; D gene ambiguous. The germline V and J ends were trimmed by 6 bases and 0 bases, with 11 bases remaining between them. CDR3 length: 14 amino acids. In germline, CDR1 is MDHEN, CDR2 SYDVKM. The CDR3 protein is CASRSTGSNYGYTF. CDR3 coding DNA: TGTGCCAGCAGGTCTACGGGATCTAACTATGGCTACACCTTC.

The V call is TRBV19, the J call TRBJ1-2, with 7 bases lining up with TRBD1. Trimming took 5 bases from V and 8 from J; bases not matched to a gene: 8. This CDR3 region has 13 residues. Looked up from germline, CDR1 is LNHDA and CDR2 is SQIVND (reference sequence). The CDR3 spells CASSPRDRWGYTF. The CDR3 bases are TGTGCCAGTAGTCCCAGGGACAGATGGGGCTACACCTTC.

This clone appeared a few times. The chain's CDR3 is CASSPPQSYEQYF. CDR3 in DNA: TGTGCCAGCAGCCCCCCCCAGTCCTACGAGCAGTACTTC. V gene TRBV7-9 combines with J gene TRBJ2-7, with no clear D. The V gene's germline CDR1 is SEHNR and CDR2 FQNEAQ (reference sequence). Deletions cut 5 bases from V and 1 base from J, with 9 bases between. The CDR3 totals 13 residues.

This clone was counted a few times. This chain connects TRBV4-1 to TRBJ2-4, with D tentatively TRBD1 (6 bases). Germline V gene data show CDR1 as MGHRA and CDR2 as YSYEKL. CDR3 length: 13 amino acids. Deletions cut 6 bases from V and 5 bases from J, with 11 bases between. CDR3 protein: CASRDSGQNIQYF. CDR3 DNA: TGCGCCAGCAGGGACAGTGGGCAAAACATTCAGTACTTC.

This chain links TRBV27 with TRBJ1-2, with TRBD1 matching 7 bases. The J segment lost 0 bases and the V segment lost 6 bases, leaving 10 bases of the junction unmatched. Germline CDR1 reads MNHEY; CDR2 reads SMNVEV (reference sequence). CDR3 length equals 16 residues. The CDR3: CASSPQAQGANYGYTF. As DNA, the CDR3 is TGTGCCAGCAGCCCGCAGGCTCAGGGGGCTAACTATGGCTACACCTTC.

J is TRBJ1-5 and V is TRBV5-8; D not certain. CDR3 length: 14 amino acids. In germline, CDR1 is SGHTS, CDR2 YDEGEE. V gave up 2 bases and J gave up 5 bases, with 11 bases separating them. CDR3 loop: CASSFRVRDQPQHF. In DNA form, the CDR3 reads TGTGCCAGCAGCTTTCGGGTTAGGGATCAGCCCCAGCATTTT. The variable domain in full, completed from reference TRBV5-8 and TRBJ1-5, reads EAGVTQSPTHLIKTRGQQATLRCSPISGHTSVYWYQQALGLGLQFLLWYDEGEERNRGNFPPRFSGRQFPNYSSELNVNALELEDSALYLCASSFRVRDQPQHFGDGTRLSIL.

The chain employs TRBV27 and TRBJ1-2; 12 bases match TRBD1. CDR3 length: 17 residues. CDR1 is MNHEY, CDR2 SMNVEV, per germline (reference sequence). V trimming: 5 bases; J trimming: 0 bases; junction bases outside the gene matches: 7. The CDR3 region has the DNA TGTGCCAGCAGTCGCCGGGACAGGGGGCTACCTAACTATGGCTACACCTTC. The encoded protein is CASSRRDRGLPNYGYTF.

The chain is built from TRBV7-2 and TRBJ2-1; D might be TRBD1 or TRBD2, each matching 5 bases. CDR1 and CDR2 (germline): SGHTA, FQGNSA. With 3 bases removed from V and 10 bases from J, the gap between germline ends came to 16 bases. CDR3 length: 14 residues. The CDR3 DNA is TGTGCCAGCAGCTTTGAGGCCGGCGAGGGGGAGCAGTTCTTC. It specifies CASSFEAGEGEQFF.

In nucleotides, the CDR3 is TGTGCCAGCAGCCAAAGTTACCGTCGGGGGCCCGCTAACTATGGCTACACCTTC. It yields the protein CASSQSYRRGPANYGYTF. The J gene is TRBJ1-2, the V gene TRBV3-1 (or the pseudogene TRBV3-2); D possibly corresponds to TRBD1 (6 bases). The CDR3 runs 18 residues. V shed 2 bases and J shed 0 bases, with 19 bases lying between them. CDR1 and CDR2 from the germline V gene are LGHDT and YNNKEL (reference sequence).

This CDR3 is CASSLMVSGGQYTGELFF. DNA of the CDR3: TGCGCCAGCAGCTTGATGGTTAGCGGGGGGCAATACACCGGGGAGCTGTTTTTT. The rearrangement links TRBV5-1 to TRBJ2-2; 10 bases match TRBD2. With V trimmed by 1 base and J by 3 bases, 9 bases remained unmatched. Germline-derived CDR1 and CDR2 are SGHRS and YFSETQ. The CDR3 length is 18 residues.

The chain carries TRBV5-1 and TRBJ2-2, with 8 bases lining up with TRBD1. V lost 4 bases, J lost 10 bases, and 12 bases stayed unmatched. Germline-derived CDR1 and CDR2 are SGHRS and YFSETQ. The CDR3 is 15 residues long. CDR3 region: CASSPFDRGDAELFF. CDR3 nucleotides: TGCGCCAGCAGCCCTTTCGACAGGGGTGATGCGGAGCTGTTTTTT.

The gene calls are TRBV3-1 (or the pseudogene TRBV3-2) and TRBJ1-5; D is unresolved. V was trimmed by 1 base and J by 5 bases, leaving 12 bases between them. CDR3 length equals 15 residues. Germline loops: CDR1 LGHDT, CDR2 YNNKEL (reference sequence). The CDR3, as DNA: TGTGCCAGCAGCCAAGTGGGCGGAGACCATCAGCCCCAGCATTTT. This sequence encodes CASSQVGGDHQPQHF.

The rearrangement links TRBV7-8 to TRBJ2-2; weak D call: TRBD2 (5 bases). Germline loops: CDR1 SGHVS, CDR2 FQNEAQ. Trimming removed 2 bases at V and 4 bases at J, with 17 bases between. CDR3 length equals 17 residues. CDR3 in DNA: TGTGCCAGCAGCTTAAGCTTTGACTATTTGTCCACCGGGGAGCTGTTTTTT. Encoded protein: CASSLSFDYLSTGELFF.

In DNA, the CDR3 is TGTGCCAGCAGCTCCACGGTAGACTACGAGCAGTACTTC. Its translation: CASSSTVDYEQYF. The chain uses TRBV5-6 and TRBJ2-7, with D unresolved. Trimming pared 3 bases from V and 3 bases from J, leaving 10 bases between. Germline V CDR1 and CDR2: SGHDT, YYEEEE. The length of the CDR3 is 13 residues.

This clone was counted a few times. The V and J genes are TRBV5-4 and TRBJ1-6; no reliable D call. V lost 7 bases to trimming and J lost 6 bases, with 11 bases between them. The CDR3 runs 13 residues. Germline V gives CDR1 SGHNT, CDR2 YYREEE (reference sequence). As DNA, the CDR3 is TGTGCCAGCGGTACCGAGTTTAATTCACCCCTCCACTTT. This sequence encodes CASGTEFNSPLHF.

The CDR3 sequence: CASSLEGKGGYTF. CDR3 DNA: TGTGCCAGCAGCTTAGAGGGCAAGGGGGGCTACACCTTC. The rearrangement links TRBV7-9 to TRBJ1-2, with D perhaps matching TRBD1 (5 bases). The V end was cut by 1 base, the J end by 8 bases, with 11 bases between. The CDR3 contains 13 residues. The germline V gene encodes CDR1 SEHNR and CDR2 FQNEAQ (reference sequence).

This rearrangement joins TRBV27 to TRBJ2-7; no firm D call. Trimming pared 5 bases from V and 5 bases from J, leaving 13 bases between. CDR3 length equals 13 residues. CDR1 is MNHEY and CDR2 is SMNVEV in the germline V gene (reference sequence). CDR3: CASSPRAQNEQYF. The CDR3 nucleotides read TGTGCCAGCAGTCCCCGAGCCCAGAACGAGCAGTACTTC.

The chain carries TRBV24-1 and TRBJ2-7; 9 positions agree with TRBD1. The length of the CDR3 is 14 residues. The ends lost 7 bases at V and 5 bases at J; junction bases unmatched: 8. The germline CDR1 and CDR2 sequences are KGHDR and SFDVKD. CDR3: CATSTGTGSNEQYF. The CDR3 nucleotides are TGTGCCACCAGCACCGGGACAGGGAGCAACGAGCAGTACTTC.

The chain combines TRBV29-1 with TRBJ1-3; tentative D call: TRBD1 (5 bases). The CDR3 has 14 amino acids. Deletions cut 6 bases from V and 2 bases from J, with 14 bases between. CDR1 and CDR2 (germline): SQVTM, ANQGSEA. CDR3 coding DNA: TGCAGCGTCTCCGGAGTGGGGGCTGGAAACACCATATATTTT. The encoded protein is CSVSGVGAGNTIYF.